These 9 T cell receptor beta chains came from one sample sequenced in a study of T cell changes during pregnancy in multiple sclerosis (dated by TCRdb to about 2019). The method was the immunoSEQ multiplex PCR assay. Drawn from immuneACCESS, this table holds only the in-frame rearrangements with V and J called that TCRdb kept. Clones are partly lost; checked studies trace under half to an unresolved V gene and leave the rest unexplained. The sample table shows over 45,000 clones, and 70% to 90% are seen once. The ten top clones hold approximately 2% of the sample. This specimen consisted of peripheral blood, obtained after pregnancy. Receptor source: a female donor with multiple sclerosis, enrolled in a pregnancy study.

CDR3 loop: CAWSPPRQPPAFGYTF. The CDR3 coding sequence is TGTGCCTGGAGTCCCCCCAGACAGCCCCCTGCTTTCGGCTACACCTTC. J is TRBJ1-2 and V is TRBV30, with a weak D call TRBD1 (5 bases). This CDR3 has 16 amino acids. V was pared by 2 bases and J by 8 bases, with 24 bases between. The germline CDR1 and CDR2 sequences are GTSNPN and SVGIG (reference sequence).

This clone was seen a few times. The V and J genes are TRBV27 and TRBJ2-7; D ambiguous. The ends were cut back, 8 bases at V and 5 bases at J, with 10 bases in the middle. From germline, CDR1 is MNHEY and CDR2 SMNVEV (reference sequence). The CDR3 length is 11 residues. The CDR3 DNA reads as TGTGCCAGCCCCCCTATAGACGAGCAGTACTTC. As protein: CASPPIDEQYF.

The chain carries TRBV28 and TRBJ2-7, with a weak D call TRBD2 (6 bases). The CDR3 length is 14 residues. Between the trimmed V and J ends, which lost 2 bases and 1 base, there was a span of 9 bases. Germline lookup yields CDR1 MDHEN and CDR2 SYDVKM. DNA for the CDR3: TGTGCCAGCAGTTTAGAAGGGAGGTCCTACGAGCAGTACTTC. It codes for CASSLEGRSYEQYF.

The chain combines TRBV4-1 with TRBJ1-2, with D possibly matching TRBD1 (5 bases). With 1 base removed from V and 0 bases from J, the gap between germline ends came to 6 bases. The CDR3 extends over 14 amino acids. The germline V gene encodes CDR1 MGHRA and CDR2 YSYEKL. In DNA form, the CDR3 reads TGCGCCAGCAGCCAAGTAGGGGCTAACTATGGCTACACCTTC. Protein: CASSQVGANYGYTF.

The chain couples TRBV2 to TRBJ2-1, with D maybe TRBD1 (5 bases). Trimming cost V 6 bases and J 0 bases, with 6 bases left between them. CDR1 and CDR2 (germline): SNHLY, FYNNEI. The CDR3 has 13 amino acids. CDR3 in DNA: TGTGCCAGCAGGGGGCGCTCCTACAATGAGCAGTTCTTC. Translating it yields CASRGRSYNEQFF.

CDR3 in DNA: TGTGCCAGCAGCTTAGATGGTGCGGCGCTGTTTTTT. The encoded protein is CASSLDGAALFF. This chain uses TRBV7-2 with TRBJ1-4, with D unclear. Germline CDR1 is SGHTA and CDR2 is FQGNSA. The CDR3 runs to 12 residues. Trimming took off 1 base at V and 14 bases at J, with 11 bases between the two ends.

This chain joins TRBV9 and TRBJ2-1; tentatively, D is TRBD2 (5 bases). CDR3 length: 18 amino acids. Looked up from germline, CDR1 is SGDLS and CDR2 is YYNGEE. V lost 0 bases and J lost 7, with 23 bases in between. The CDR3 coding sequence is TGTGCCAGCAGCGTAGGTCTCTACAGTAAGGCGACGGGGAATGAGCAGTTCTTC. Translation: CASSVGLYSKATGNEQFF.

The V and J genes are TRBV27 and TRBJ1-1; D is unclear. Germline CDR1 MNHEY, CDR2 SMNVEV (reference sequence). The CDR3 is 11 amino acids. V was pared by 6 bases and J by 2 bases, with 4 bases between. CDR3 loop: CASRQNTEAFF. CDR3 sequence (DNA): TGTGCCAGCAGACAAAACACTGAAGCTTTCTTT.

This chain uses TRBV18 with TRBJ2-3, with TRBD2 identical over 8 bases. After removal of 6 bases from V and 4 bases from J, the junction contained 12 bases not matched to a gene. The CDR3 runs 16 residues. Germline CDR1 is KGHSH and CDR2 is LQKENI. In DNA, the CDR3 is TGTGCCAGCTCCCCGAGGGGAAGCGGGGGCTCAGATACGCAGTATTTT. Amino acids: CASSPRGSGGSDTQYF.